This TCR beta chain derives from a study of identical twins. Germline loops: CDR1 LGHNA, CDR2 YSLEER. V was pared by 1 base and J by 2 bases, with 11 bases of the junction left unmatched. The CDR3 loop spans 17 amino acids. TCRdb used MiXCR to reprocess the 5' RACE reads, holding one entry per CDR3 protein. The sample holds 450,000 or so distinct CDR3 sequences, 14% seen once. This clonotype was detected a few times. Its antigen is as yet unknown. Study-level findings and limits: It was cross-sectional statistical analysis, not following the same donors, that the conclusions relied on.

The sample was also reused in another study, on yellow fever vaccine responses in identical twins.

The clonotype comes from a woman aged 18-29 years in good health. Sequenced: CD4+ T cells sorted from blood. This chain links TRBV4-3 with TRBJ2-7, with 7 nucleotides matching TRBD2. The CDR3 DNA is TGCGCCAGCAGCCAAGTGGGGTCGGCGGGAGCCACCTACGAGCAGTACTTC. As protein: CASSQVGSAGATYEQYF.